The rows below give T cell receptor beta chains drawn from one sample of a study of blood T cells in healthy people across ages. TCRdb re-called the 5' RACE reads with MiXCR, one entry per CDR3 protein. The sample carries around 700,000 distinct CDR3 sequences, around 25% recorded once. This sample was also put to use in a study of T cells of mothers and their children.

The sequencing sample was made of blood. The receptors here all came from a boy under 18 in good health. CDR3s include the opening cysteine and the closing phenylalanine or tryptophan. The D gene is left open where the match is weak. Size tells how often a clone was seen (once, few, many) or the class of an expanded clone, and some rows leave it out.

clone size	J gene	D gene	V gene	CDR3 DNA	CDR3 protein
few	TRBJ2-5	-	TRBV3-1	TGTGCCAGCAGCCAAGATCAGCGGCTATCGACCCAGTACTTC	CASSQDQRLSTQYF
few	TRBJ2-3	-	TRBV20-1	TGCAGTGCTACAGCCGGGGGAATGGGAGATACGCAGTATTTT	CSATAGGMGDTQYF
-	TRBJ1-2	TRBD1	TRBV4-2	TGTGCCAGCAGCCGAACGGGACAGGGTAACTATGGCTACGCCTTC	CASSRTGQGNYGYAF
-	TRBJ1-1	-	TRBV29-1	TGCAGCGTTGAAGTGGTGGGTACTGAAGCTTTCTTT	CSVEVVGTEAFF
-	TRBJ1-2	TRBD1	TRBV20-1	TGCAGTGCTTTCGACAGGGCAAACTATGGCTACACCTTC	CSAFDRANYGYTF
-	TRBJ2-5	-	TRBV4-3	TGCGCCAGCAGCCAAGATACGGGGGTGGAGACCCAGTACTTC	CASSQDTGVETQYF
-	TRBJ2-7	-	TRBV4-3	TGCGCCAGCAGCCAATCCTACCGAAGCTCCTACGAGCAGTACTTC	CASSQSYRSSYEQYF
-	TRBJ2-1	TRBD1	TRBV12-3/TRBV12-4	TGTGCCAGCAGTCCAAGGGACAGGAGCTCCTACAATGAGCAGTTCTTC	CASSPRDRSSYNEQFF
-	TRBJ1-2	-	TRBV4-2	TGTGCCAGCAGCCCCCCGGGGAACTCCTATGGCTACACCTTC	CASSPPGNSYGYTF
-	TRBJ1-2	-	TRBV10-3	TGTGCCATCACCGGGACGGACTATGGCTACACCTTC	CAITGTDYGYTF
-	TRBJ2-7	-	TRBV23-1	TGCGCCAGCAGTCAAGGAAGGACGGCTTTGTACGAGCAGTACTTC	CASSQGRTALYEQYF
-	TRBJ2-7	-	TRBV29-1	TGCAGCGTTGCGGCAGGAGAGATTTACGAGCAGTACTTC	CSVAAGEIYEQYF
-	TRBJ2-3	-	TRBV7-2	TGTGCCAGCAGCCCAGAGATGGCAGATACGCAGTATTTT	CASSPEMADTQYF
few	TRBJ2-5	TRBD2	TRBV4-2	TGTGCCAGCAGCCAAATAGCGGGAGAGGTGGAGACCCAGTACTTC	CASSQIAGEVETQYF
-	TRBJ2-7	TRBD2	TRBV29-1	TGCAGCGTTCACAGCGGGGTCTACGAGCAGTACTTC	CSVHSGVYEQYF
few	TRBJ2-7	-	TRBV4-1	TGCGCCAGCAGCCAAGAATCGACTAGTCTCGAGCAGTACTTC	CASSQESTSLEQYF
-	TRBJ2-1	-	TRBV29-1	TGCAGCGTGGACGGAGGTAGAGGGCTGGATGAGCAGTTCTTC	CSVDGGRGLDEQFF
-	TRBJ1-2	TRBD1	TRBV18	TGTGCCAGCTCACCGGAGACAGGGAGGGGCAACTATGGCTACACCTTC	CASSPETGRGNYGYTF
-	TRBJ2-7	TRBD1	TRBV7-9	TGTGCCAGCAGCCGAACAACAGGGGGCGAGGAGCAGTACTTC	CASSRTTGGEEQYF
few	TRBJ1-2	-	TRBV6-6	TGTGCCAGCAGTTATGAGGGCCCCCCTAACTATGGCTACACCTTC	CASSYEGPPNYGYTF
few	TRBJ2-3	-	TRBV24-1	TGTGCCACCAGTGATCGACCGGGACGGCTATCTAGCACAGATACGCAGTATTTT	CATSDRPGRLSSTDTQYF
-	TRBJ1-1	-	TRBV6-5	TGTGCCAGCAGTTACGGGACTTTAGGCACTGAAGCTTTCTTT	CASSYGTLGTEAFF
-	TRBJ2-5	-	TRBV3-1	TGTGCCAGCAGCCAAGATCTTAGGGGGACCCAGTACTTC	CASSQDLRGTQYF
few	TRBJ2-3	-	TRBV10-3	TGTGCCATCAGTGAAGCTGAAGATACGCAGTATTTT	CAISEAEDTQYF
few	TRBJ2-5	-	TRBV7-9	TGTGCCAGCAGCTGGGAGGCCCAAGAGACCCAGTACTTC	CASSWEAQETQYF
once	TRBJ1-2	-	TRBV3-1	TGTGCCAGCAGCCAAGATCATCAAAACTATGGCTACACCTTC	CASSQDHQNYGYTF
-	TRBJ1-3	-	TRBV14	TGTGCCAGCAGCACCTTCGGGGGAAACACCATATATTTT	CASSTFGGNTIYF
few	TRBJ2-1	TRBD2	TRBV13	TGTGCCAGCAGCTTAGGCCCGAGAGCCTCGCGGCTAGCGGAGGACAATGAGCAGTTCTTC	CASSLGPRASRLAEDNEQFF
many	TRBJ2-1	TRBD2	TRBV27	TGTGCCAGCAGAAAAAATATAGCGGGGGGACTTCGTGCGGAGCAGTTCTTC	CASRKNIAGGLRAEQFF
-	TRBJ1-2	TRBD1	TRBV7-8	TGTGCCAGCAGCTTAGTACGACAGGGGGCTAACTATGGCTACACCTTC	CASSLVRQGANYGYTF
-	TRBJ2-1	TRBD2	TRBV7-3	TGTGCCAGCAGGTACCTTGGCGGGAGGGGCGATGAGCAGTTCTTC	CASRYLGGRGDEQFF
few	TRBJ2-3	TRBD1	TRBV10-2	TGCGCCAGCAGAAATAGACAGGGGGCGACTGGGGGGGACACAGATACGCAGTATTTT	CASRNRQGATGGDTDTQYF
-	TRBJ2-7	TRBD2	TRBV18	TGTGCCAGCTCACTGGTAGCGACTAGCGGGAACTACGAGCAGTACTTC	CASSLVATSGNYEQYF
few	TRBJ1-2	-	TRBV2	TGTGCCAGCAGTGAATCCGGTAATCTTTATGGCTACACCTTC	CASSESGNLYGYTF
-	TRBJ2-2	TRBD1	TRBV27	TGTGCCAGCAGGGGGACAGGCACCGGGGAGCTGCTTTTT	CASRGTGTGELLF
-	TRBJ2-7	-	TRBV7-9	TGTGCCAGCAGCCCCGTCGTCGAGCAGTACTTC	CASSPVVEQYF
few	TRBJ2-5	TRBD2	TRBV9	TGTGCCAGCAGCCCAGATGGACTAGCGGGCGCCAGAGAGACCCAGTACTTC	CASSPDGLAGARETQYF
-	TRBJ2-1	TRBD2	TRBV12-3/TRBV12-4	TGTGCCAGCAGTTTTAGCGGGAGGAACAATGAGCAGTTCTTC	CASSFSGRNNEQFF
-	TRBJ2-7	-	TRBV4-3	TGCGCCAGCAGCCAAGAACTGCAGGGATATGAGCAGTACTTC	CASSQELQGYEQYF